The 31 T cell receptor beta chains below all came from one sample that was sequenced in a study of T cells in Graves' hyperthyroidism and ophthalmopathy. Amplification of TCR beta CDR3 regions was performed using RNA transcripts as template. In the first-round RT-PCR of the TCR CDR3, the HTBI primer set was used. TCRdb re-derived calls from the multiplex PCR reads in MiXCR, one entry per CDR3 protein. The sample yields about 380,000 distinct CDR3 sequences, about 15% seen once. The sequenced material came from blood. The receptor set was obtained from a woman aged 55-69 years with Graves' hyperthyroidism.

This clonotype came up many times. V is TRBV2 and J is TRBJ2-3, with TRBD1 matching 7 bases. V dropped 6 bases and J dropped 1; count of bases not matched to a gene: 7. The CDR3 consists of 15 residues. From germline, CDR1 is SNHLY and CDR2 FYNNEI. This CDR3 reads CASSRDSQGTDTQYF. The CDR3 coding sequence is TGTGCCAGCAGCAGGGACAGCCAAGGCACAGATACGCAGTATTTT.

This clonotype came up many times. The chain has TRBV5-1 and TRBJ2-1, with 11 bases matching TRBD2. CDR3 length: 15 residues. The V and J ends lost 4 bases and 7 bases, in that order; junction bases with no gene match: 7. The germline V gene has CDR1 SGHRS and CDR2 YFSETQ. The CDR3 nucleotides are TGCGCCAGCAGCACGCTGGGACTAGCGGTTAATGAGCAGTTCTTC. Its translation: CASSTLGLAVNEQFF.

This clonotype was counted ten times or more. The rearrangement uses TRBV20-1 and TRBJ2-1; TRBD2 matches at 8 bases. V was clipped by 4 bases and J by 6 bases; unmatched bases: 5. The germline CDR1 and CDR2 sequences are DFQATT and SNEGSKA (reference sequence). The CDR3 runs 13 residues. The DNA for the CDR3 is TGCAGTGCTATCGGGAGGGGAAGCAATGAGCAGTTCTTC. It yields the protein CSAIGRGSNEQFF.

This chain links TRBV7-8 with TRBJ2-4; TRBD1 matches 7 bases. The V gene's germline CDR1 is SGHVS and CDR2 FQNEAQ. V dropped 5 bases and J dropped 5; count of bases not matched to a gene: 6. The CDR3 totals 14 residues. The CDR3 DNA reads TGTGCCAGCAGCCGCCGGACAGGTGAAAACATTCAGTACTTC. The encoded protein is CASSRRTGENIQYF.

V gene TRBV19 combines with J gene TRBJ1-4; D not resolved. This CDR3 region has 15 residues. The germline gives CDR1 LNHDA, CDR2 SQIVND (reference sequence). V gave up 5 bases and J gave up 0 bases, with 10 bases separating them. The DNA of the CDR3 is TGTGCCAGTAGTGCGTCCCACGCAACTAATGAAAAACTGTTTTTT. Amino acid sequence: CASSASHATNEKLFF.

V and J are TRBV19 and TRBJ2-2; 9 bases are a match to TRBD1. This CDR3 spans 16 amino acids. V was clipped by 3 bases and J by 6 bases; unmatched bases: 8. Germline V gene sequence: CDR1 LNHDA, CDR2 SQIVND (reference sequence). The CDR3 nucleotides read TGTGCCAGTAGTATTGGCCGGGACAGGGCTCCCGGGGAGCTGTTTTTT. Encoded protein: CASSIGRDRAPGELFF.

This clonotype was observed at least ten times. The chain has TRBV5-1 and TRBJ2-7; D is possibly TRBD1 or TRBD2 (5 bases each). CDR1 SGHRS and CDR2 YFSETQ come from the germline V gene. V gave up 4 bases and J gave up 3 bases, with 8 bases separating them. The CDR3 has 12 amino acids. CDR3 in amino acids: CASSRDHYEQYF. The CDR3 coding sequence is TGCGCCAGCAGCCGGGACCACTACGAGCAGTACTTC.

This clonotype was recorded at least ten times. This chain joins TRBV6-1 and TRBJ2-7; the D gene is possibly TRBD2 (6 bases). The V gene's germline CDR1 is MNHNS and CDR2 SASEGT. This CDR3 has 15 amino acids. With 5 bases removed from V and 6 bases from J, the gap between germline ends came to 20 bases. CDR3 nucleotide sequence: TGTGCCAGCAGTCCCCGTTTTGGGAGGCTAAGCGAGCAGTACTTC. Protein: CASSPRFGRLSEQYF.

This clonotype was recorded at least ten times. The rearrangement uses TRBV7-9 and TRBJ2-4, with D perhaps matching TRBD2 (5 bases). Germline CDR1 SEHNR, CDR2 FQNEAQ (reference sequence). V was pared by 5 bases and J by 8 bases, with 19 bases between. CDR3 size: 15 residues. CDR3: CASSPGPIGIDIQYF. Here the CDR3 DNA reads TGTGCCAGCAGCCCCGGACCCATCGGGATTGACATTCAGTACTTC.

This clonotype occurred many times. The chain couples TRBV20-1 to TRBJ2-7; D is perhaps TRBD2 (5 bases). The germline V and J ends were trimmed by 0 bases and 4 bases, with 16 bases remaining between them. CDR3 length equals 15 residues. Germline values: CDR1 DFQATT, CDR2 SNEGSKA (reference sequence). Here the CDR3 DNA reads TGCAGTGCTAGAGATGCCGGACTGAGGAGTTACGAGCAGTACTTC. Translation gives CSARDAGLRSYEQYF.

This clonotype was detected many times. The chain employs TRBV20-1 and TRBJ2-3; D perhaps matches TRBD1 (6 bases). The CDR3 spans 15 residues. V was pared by 3 bases and J by 2 bases, with 15 bases between. CDR1 is DFQATT, CDR2 SNEGSKA, per germline (reference sequence). The CDR3 loop reads CSARIGGRNTDTQYF. CDR3 DNA: TGCAGTGCTAGGATTGGGGGCCGGAACACAGATACGCAGTATTTT.

This clonotype has ten or more counts. This rearrangement joins TRBV20-1 to TRBJ2-1; 9 bases agree with TRBD2. Trimming took 1 base from V and 6 from J; bases not matched to a gene: 7. The CDR3 consists of 15 residues. Germline V CDR1 and CDR2: DFQATT, SNEGSKA (reference sequence). CDR3: CSARARLAVPNEQFF. CDR3 in DNA: TGCAGTGCTAGAGCTAGACTAGCGGTACCCAATGAGCAGTTCTTC.

The chain is built from TRBV19 and TRBJ2-1; D is tentatively TRBD1 or TRBD2 (6 bases each). With 3 bases removed from V and 4 bases from J, the gap between germline ends came to 13 bases. The CDR3 sequence is 15 residues long. Germline V CDR1 and CDR2: LNHDA, SQIVND (reference sequence). CDR3 nucleotides: TGTGCCAGTAGTATTGGGGGGCGTGGGTACAATGAGCAGTTCTTC. Amino acids: CASSIGGRGYNEQFF.

The J gene is TRBJ2-2, the V gene TRBV19, with 12 nucleotides matching TRBD1. This CDR3 comprises 17 residues. CDR1 and CDR2 (germline): LNHDA, SQIVND (reference sequence). V dropped 5 bases and J dropped 5; count of bases not matched to a gene: 9. The CDR3 sequence is CASSPRDRGRKTGELFF. DNA for the CDR3: TGTGCCAGTAGTCCCCGGGACAGGGGGCGAAAAACCGGGGAGCTGTTTTTT. The variable domain in full, with the rest retrieved from reference TRBV19 and TRBJ2-2, is DGGITQSPKYLFRKEGQNVTLSCEQNLNHDAMYWYRQDPGQGLRLIYYSQIVNDFQKGDIAEGYSVSREKKESFPLTVTSAQKNPTAFYLCASSPRDRGRKTGELFFGEGSRLTVL.

This clonotype came up many times. J is TRBJ2-1 and V is TRBV11-2; 7 positions match TRBD1. The CDR3 has 15 amino acids. J gave up 7 bases and V 5 bases, and 11 bases lay outside the gene matches. Germline values: CDR1 SGHAT, CDR2 FQNNGV. The CDR3 DNA follows: TGTGCCAGCAGCCCCTTCAGGGGGAAAGGAAATGAGCAGTTCTTC. This encodes CASSPFRGKGNEQFF.

This clonotype showed up many times. The chain joins TRBV3-1 to TRBJ2-2; 8 nucleotides agree with TRBD1. The CDR3 spans 11 residues. With 11 bases clipped from V and 6 bases from J, the junction kept 2 bases outside the gene matches. Germline V CDR1 and CDR2: LGHDT, YNNKEL (reference sequence). In nucleotides, the CDR3 is TGTGCCGTCAGGGGGCCCGGGGAGCTGTTTTTT. Protein sequence: CAVRGPGELFF.

The chain joins TRBV7-2 to TRBJ2-7, with 8 bases fitting TRBD2. Germline loops: CDR1 SGHTA, CDR2 FQGNSA. The CDR3 sequence is 17 residues long. The junction had 18 bases not matched to a gene; V was cut back by 7 bases and J by 4 bases. This CDR3 is CASTTTSGRAGGYEQYF. The CDR3 DNA is TGTGCCAGCACCACGACCTCCGGGAGGGCCGGAGGGTACGAGCAGTACTTC.

About this clonotype itself: A much more abundant neighbour one base away suggests this may be a read error. The chain recombines TRBV19 with TRBJ1-1, with 7 bases matching TRBD1. CDR1 is LNHDA, CDR2 SQIVND, per germline (reference sequence). The CDR3 contains 16 residues. As DNA, the CDR3 is TGTGCCAGTAGCTCCTCACAGGGGAGGGCGGTAACTGAAGCTCTCTTT. It codes for CASSSSQGRAVTEALF. Supplemented by reference TRBV19 and TRBJ1-1, the full variable domain reads DGGITQSPKYLFRKEGQNVTLSCEQNLNHDAMYWYRQDPGQGLRLIYYSQIVNDFQKGDIAEGYSVSREKKESFPLTVTSAQKNPTAFYLCASSSSQGRAVTEALFGQGTRLTVV.

This sequence joins TRBV20-1 and TRBJ2-7; D perhaps matches TRBD2 (5 bases). V dropped 6 bases and J dropped 0 bases, with 9 bases sitting between them. The germline V gene encodes CDR1 DFQATT and CDR2 SNEGSKA (reference sequence). The CDR3 spans 12 residues. The CDR3 sequence: CSADRGSYEQYF. The CDR3 region has the DNA TGCAGTGCCGACCGGGGCTCCTACGAGCAGTACTTC.

This clonotype was recorded at least ten times. The J gene is TRBJ1-2, the V gene TRBV27; D not certain. Trimming pared 3 bases from V and 0 bases from J, leaving 14 bases between. The germline V gene encodes CDR1 MNHEY and CDR2 SMNVEV (reference sequence). The CDR3 covers 16 residues. The DNA of the CDR3 is TGTGCCAGCAGTTTTGGCCCTACCACAGCTAACTATGGCTACACCTTC. Amino acids: CASSFGPTTANYGYTF.

The rearrangement links TRBV3-1 to TRBJ2-3; the D is unclear. Germline V gene sequence: CDR1 LGHDT, CDR2 YNNKEL (reference sequence). The CDR3 is made up of 16 amino acids. Trimming stripped 5 bases from V and 4 bases from J, with 19 bases between. This chain's CDR3 is CASSSAVASSPDTQYF. CDR3 in DNA: TGTGCCAGCAGCTCCGCGGTGGCTTCGTCCCCAGATACGCAGTATTTT.

This clonotype showed up many times. The chain couples TRBV11-2 to TRBJ2-7, with a weak D call TRBD1 (5 bases). Per the germline V gene, CDR1 is SGHAT and CDR2 is FQNNGV. V lost 5 bases, J lost 4 bases, and 18 bases lay in between. The CDR3 spans 15 residues. In DNA form, the CDR3 reads TGTGCCAGCAGCCCGCTTTGGCCCCCAGGGTACGAGCAGTACTTC. It encodes CASSPLWPPGYEQYF.

This clonotype was observed at least ten times. CDR3 coding DNA: TGTGCCAGCAGCCAATACCCAGGGGCTGACGAGCAGTACTTC. It translates to CASSQYPGADEQYF. The rearrangement links TRBV3-1 to TRBJ2-7; a weak D match, TRBD1 (6 bases). The V and J ends lost 2 bases and 5 bases respectively, with 13 bases between them. The length of the CDR3 is 14 residues. Germline CDR1 reads LGHDT; CDR2 reads YNNKEL (reference sequence).

This clonotype was picked up many times. The rearrangement uses TRBV5-1 and TRBJ2-7; TRBD1 or TRBD2 may be the D gene (5 bases each). Germline CDR1 is SGHRS and CDR2 is YFSETQ. This CDR3 is 14 amino acids long. V lost 1 base, J lost 7 bases, and 15 bases lay in between. The CDR3: CASSLQEGNEEQYF. Written as DNA, the CDR3 is TGCGCCAGCAGCTTGCAAGAGGGGAATGAGGAGCAGTACTTC.

The J gene is TRBJ2-7, the V gene TRBV7-9; D might be TRBD2 (6 bases). The CDR3 loop spans 15 amino acids. In germline, CDR1 is SEHNR, CDR2 FQNEAQ (reference sequence). Trimming removed 1 base from V and 2 bases from J, with 12 bases in between. The CDR3 coding sequence is TGTGCCAGCAGCTTAGGAGGGACTGTCCCCTACGAGCAGTACTTC. Amino acids: CASSLGGTVPYEQYF.

This clonotype was seen many times. The chain recombines TRBV2 with TRBJ1-1; 9 bases map to TRBD1. CDR1 and CDR2 (germline): SNHLY, FYNNEI. J was trimmed by 11 bases and V by 4 bases; bases with no gene match: 5. The CDR3 contains 12 residues. The CDR3 region has the DNA TGTGCCAGCAGTGTACAGGGGGCAGGGGCTTTCTTT. Its translation: CASSVQGAGAFF.

In its sample, this clonotype was seen many times. This chain joins TRBV12-5 and TRBJ2-5; D is ambiguous. Between the trimmed V and J ends, which lost 1 base and 7 bases, there was a span of 4 bases. CDR1 and CDR2 (germline): LGHNT, FRNRAP. The CDR3 extends over 11 amino acids. The CDR3 spells CASGLDWTQYF. The CDR3 bases are TGTGCTAGTGGTTTGGACTGGACCCAGTACTTC.

This clonotype appeared many times. This chain joins TRBV2 and TRBJ2-7, with D unresolved. The V end lost 4 bases, the J end lost 3 bases, and 7 bases lay between the germline ends. The CDR3 totals 12 residues. The germline V gene has CDR1 SNHLY and CDR2 FYNNEI. For the CDR3, the DNA is TGTGCCAGCAGTGTGGCCTACTACGAGCAGTACTTC. It translates to CASSVAYYEQYF.

This clonotype was observed at least ten times. The genes are TRBV7-9 and TRBJ1-1; 8 bases line up with TRBD1. Germline V gene lookup returns CDR1 SEHNR and CDR2 FQNEAQ (reference sequence). This CDR3 contains 14 residues. V trimming: 4 bases; J trimming: 4 bases; junction bases outside the gene matches: 5. The CDR3 sequence is CASSWGTGGTEAFF. Here the CDR3 DNA reads TGTGCCAGCAGCTGGGGGACAGGAGGCACTGAAGCTTTCTTT.

Turning to this clonotype: This may stem from a read error, because a much larger clone lies one nucleotide away. The gene calls are TRBV20-1 and TRBJ2-5, with D maybe TRBD1 (6 bases). The CDR3 covers 13 residues. Trimming removed 5 bases from V and 4 bases from J, with 14 bases in between. CDR1 DFQATT and CDR2 SNEGSKA come from the germline V gene (reference sequence). CDR3 sequence (DNA): TGCAGTGCTTCTAGGACAGTCCGAGAGACCCAGTACTTC. It encodes CSASRTVRETQYF.

In its sample, this clonotype was seen once. The rearrangement joins TRBV5-4 to TRBJ2-1, with a possible D match to TRBD1 (5 bases). This CDR3 has 14 amino acids. Trimming shortened V by 0 bases and J by 8 bases, and 12 bases separated the two germline ends. CDR1 and CDR2 from the germline V gene are SGHNT and YYREEE (reference sequence). In nucleotides, the CDR3 is TGTGCCAGCAGCTTGGAGTTAGGGGTCTATGAGCAGTTCTTC. It is translated as CASSLELGVYEQFF.